The 2 T cell receptor beta chains below were found in one sample sequenced in a study of control samples from healthy donors and cancer patients. TCRdb's table, derived via immunoSEQ multiplex PCR, lists solely in-frame clones and lacks some. Seen here are under 150,000 clones, 70% to 90% observed once, and the top ten hold roughly 8.4%. Material for sequencing was blood. Every receptor here comes from a woman in her 30s in good health.

The V gene is TRBV7-2, the J gene TRBJ2-3, with 9 bases aligning to TRBD2. Germline V gene lookup returns CDR1 SGHTA and CDR2 FQGNSA. Unmatched junction bases numbered 7, after V lost 4 bases and J lost 2 bases. CDR3 length equals 16 residues. The CDR3 protein is CASSSGLAVITDTQYF. The CDR3 nucleotides are TGTGCCAGCAGCTCGGGACTAGCAGTCATCACAGATACGCAGTATTTT.

The chain joins TRBV19 to TRBJ1-1, with 8 positions matching TRBD1. Germline V gene sequence: CDR1 LNHDA, CDR2 SQIVND (reference sequence). The CDR3 covers 15 residues. The ends lost 1 base at V and 2 bases at J; junction bases unmatched: 3. The CDR3 region has the DNA TGTGCCAGTAGTATAGCAGGGGGCTTTAACACTGAAGCTTTCTTT. Protein product: CASSIAGGFNTEAFF.